The T cell receptor beta chain under discussion was sequenced for a study of OX40 agonist ivuxolimab in advanced cancers. Here immunoSEQ multiplex PCR was the method, and the copy in TCRdb shows in-frame clones only, minus some. The sample lists 42,000 or so clones, about 86% occurring once. With regard to this clone: The target antigen is unknown.

V gave up 5 bases and J gave up 3 bases, with 22 bases separating them. The CDR3 is made up of 18 amino acids. Germline values: CDR1 SGHTA, CDR2 FQGNSA. General study points: There was clonal expansion of CD4+ and CD8+ blood T cells by week 6 at 0.1 to 3.0 mg/kg.

The specimen was CD4+ or CD8+ T cells sorted from blood, collected in a trial of the OX40 agonist ivuxolimab. The source of this sequence is an adult with an advanced solid tumor such as melanoma, head and neck, liver or kidney cancer. J is TRBJ2-2 and V is TRBV7-2; weak D call: TRBD2 (6 bases). CDR3 nucleotide sequence: TGTGCCAGCAGCCTTAGGCAAGCCACACTAGCCTACACCGGGGAGCTGTTTTTT. Translating gives CASSLRQATLAYTGELFF.